The text below deals with one T cell receptor (beta chain). This entry belongs to a study of shared clonotypes between healthy human individuals. The assay was immunoSEQ multiplex PCR, and TCRdb's table has in-frame clones only and misses some. The repertoire has 1,400,000 or so clones, roughly 98.5% of them found once; the top ten carry about 0.35%. The V gene's germline CDR1 is SGHNT and CDR2 YENEEA. The CDR3 has 16 amino acids. Trimming cost V 3 bases and J 2 bases; bases outside gene matches: 9. This sequence was found in a man aged 30-40 years in good health. This rearrangement joins TRBV11-3 to TRBJ2-5, with 7 bases identical to TRBD2. The sample was naive CD4+ T cells sorted from blood. The subset is: CD45RA+ positively selected. The CDR3 nucleotides read TGTGCCAGCAGCTTCTTGCGCGGGAGTTGGCAAGAGACCCAGTACTTC. This gives the protein CASSFLRGSWQETQYF.